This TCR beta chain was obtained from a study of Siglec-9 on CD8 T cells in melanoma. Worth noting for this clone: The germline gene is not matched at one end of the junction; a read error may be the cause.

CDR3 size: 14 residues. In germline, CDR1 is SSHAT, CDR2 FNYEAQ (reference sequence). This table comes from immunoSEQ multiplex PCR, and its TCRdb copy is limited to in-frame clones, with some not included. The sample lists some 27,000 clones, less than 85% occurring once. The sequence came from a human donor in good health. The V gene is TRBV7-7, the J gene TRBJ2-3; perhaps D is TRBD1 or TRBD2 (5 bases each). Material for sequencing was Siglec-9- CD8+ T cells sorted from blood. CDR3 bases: TGTGCTAGCAGCCCCCGGGACAGCACAGATACGCAGTATTTT. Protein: CASSPRDSTDTQYF. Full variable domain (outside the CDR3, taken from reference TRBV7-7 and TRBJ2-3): GAGVSQSPRYKVTKRGQDVTLRCDPISSHATLYWYQQALGQGPEFLTYFNYEAQPDKSGLPSDRFSAERPEGSISTLTIQRTEQRDSAMYRCASSPRDSTDTQYFGPGTRLTVL.